The subject of this entry is one T cell receptor beta chain. What it binds is unknown. Tagging with unique molecular identifiers was applied to individual cDNA molecules. In TCRdb, the 5' RACE reads were re-called with MiXCR into one record per CDR3 protein. The data show 20,000 to 25,000 distinct CDR3 sequences, 4.5% to 5% seen once. This specimen belongs to a study of early T cells in non-severe SARS-CoV-2 infection. Whole-study context: The authors sequenced bulk RNA from unsorted whole blood, leaving chains unpaired. General observations from the study: Matching results from VDJdb favored anti-spike CD8 responses, leaving private and CD4 specificities undetected.

There are 16 residues in the CDR3. The germline gives CDR1 MNHEY, CDR2 SMNVEV (reference sequence). J gave up 6 bases and V 8 bases, and 14 bases lay outside the gene matches. The V call is TRBV27, the J call TRBJ2-1; TRBD1 agrees at 9 bases. Specimen: whole blood. The receptor's source is an adult who was a healthcare worker with PCR-confirmed SARS-CoV-2 infection or an uninfected control (not recorded which). The CDR3 region has the DNA TGTGCCAGCCCTACAAGCACCGGGACAGGGCTCAATGAGCAGTTCTTC. Residues: CASPTSTGTGLNEQFF.